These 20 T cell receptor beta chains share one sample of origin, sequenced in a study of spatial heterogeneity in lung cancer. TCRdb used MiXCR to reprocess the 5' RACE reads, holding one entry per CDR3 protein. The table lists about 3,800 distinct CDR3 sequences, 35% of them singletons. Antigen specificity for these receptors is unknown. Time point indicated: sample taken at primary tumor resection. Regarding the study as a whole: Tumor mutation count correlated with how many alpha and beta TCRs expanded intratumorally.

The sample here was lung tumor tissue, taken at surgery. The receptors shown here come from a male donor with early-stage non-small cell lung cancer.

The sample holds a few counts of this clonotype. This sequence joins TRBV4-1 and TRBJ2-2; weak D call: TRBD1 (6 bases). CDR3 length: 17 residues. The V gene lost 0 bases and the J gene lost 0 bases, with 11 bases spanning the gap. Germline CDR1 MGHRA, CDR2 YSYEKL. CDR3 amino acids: CASSQDEAGANTGELFF. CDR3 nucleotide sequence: TGCGCCAGCAGCCAAGATGAGGCAGGGGCGAACACCGGGGAGCTGTTTTTT.

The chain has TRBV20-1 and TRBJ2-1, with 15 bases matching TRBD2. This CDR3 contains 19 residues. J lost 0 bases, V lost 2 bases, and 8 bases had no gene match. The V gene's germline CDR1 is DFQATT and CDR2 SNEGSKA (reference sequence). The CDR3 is CSARSPGLAGGSSYNEQFF. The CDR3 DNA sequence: TGCAGTGCTAGATCCCCGGGACTAGCGGGGGGAAGCTCCTACAATGAGCAGTTCTTC.

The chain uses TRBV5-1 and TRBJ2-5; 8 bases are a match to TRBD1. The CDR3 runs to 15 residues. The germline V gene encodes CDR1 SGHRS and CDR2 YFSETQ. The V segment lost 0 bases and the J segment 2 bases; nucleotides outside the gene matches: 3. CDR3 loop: CASSLVGDRQETQYF. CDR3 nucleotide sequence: TGCGCCAGCAGCTTGGTCGGGGACAGGCAAGAGACCCAGTACTTC.

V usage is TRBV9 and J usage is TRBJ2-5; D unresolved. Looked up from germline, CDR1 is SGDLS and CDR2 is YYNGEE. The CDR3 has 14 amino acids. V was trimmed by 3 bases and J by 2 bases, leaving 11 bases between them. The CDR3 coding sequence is TGTGCCAGCAGCGGCGGCAGTGCTCAAGAGACCCAGTACTTC. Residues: CASSGGSAQETQYF. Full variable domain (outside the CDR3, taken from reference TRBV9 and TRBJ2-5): DSGVTQTPKHLITATGQRVTLRCSPRSGDLSVYWYQQSLDQGLQFLIQYYNGEERAKGNILERFSAQQFPDLHSELNLSSLELGDSALYFCASSGGSAQETQYFGPGTRLLVL.

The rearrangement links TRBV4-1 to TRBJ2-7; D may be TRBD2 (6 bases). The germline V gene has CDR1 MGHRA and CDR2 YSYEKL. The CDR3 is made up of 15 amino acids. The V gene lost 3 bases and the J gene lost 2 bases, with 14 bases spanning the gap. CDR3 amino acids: CASSHLGGVTYEQYF. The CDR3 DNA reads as TGCGCCAGCAGCCACCTAGGAGGGGTCACCTACGAGCAGTACTTC.

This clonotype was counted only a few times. The CDR3 here is CASSLGGGRGPDTQYF. CDR3 nucleotides: TGTGCCAGCAGCTTAGGCGGTGGGCGGGGCCCAGATACGCAGTATTTT. This sequence joins TRBV13 and TRBJ2-3, with D maybe TRBD2 (6 bases). The germline V and J ends were trimmed by 0 bases and 4 bases, with 14 bases remaining between them. Germline loops: CDR1 PRHDT, CDR2 FYEKMQ (reference sequence). The CDR3 runs 16 residues.

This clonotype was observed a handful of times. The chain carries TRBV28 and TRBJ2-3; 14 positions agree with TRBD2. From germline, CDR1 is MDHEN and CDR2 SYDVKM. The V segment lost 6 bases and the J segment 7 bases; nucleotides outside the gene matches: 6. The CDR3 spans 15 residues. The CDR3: CASRQTSGRVYTQYF. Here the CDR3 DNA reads TGTGCCAGCAGACAGACTAGCGGGAGGGTATATACGCAGTATTTT.

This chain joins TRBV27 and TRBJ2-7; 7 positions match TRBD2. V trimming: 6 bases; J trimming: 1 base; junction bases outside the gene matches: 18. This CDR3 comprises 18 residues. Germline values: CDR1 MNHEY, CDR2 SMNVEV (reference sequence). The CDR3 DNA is TGTGCCAGCAGCGTCACCCGGTCGGGGGGACGGGAGTCCTACGAGCAGTACTTC. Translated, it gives CASSVTRSGGRESYEQYF.

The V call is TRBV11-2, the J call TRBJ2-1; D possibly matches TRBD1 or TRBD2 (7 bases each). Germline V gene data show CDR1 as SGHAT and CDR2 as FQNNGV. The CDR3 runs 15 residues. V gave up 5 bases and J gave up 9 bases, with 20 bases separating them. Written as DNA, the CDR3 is TGTGCCAGCAGCATGTCGCGGACCAGGGGGGGTGAGCAGTTCTTC. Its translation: CASSMSRTRGGEQFF. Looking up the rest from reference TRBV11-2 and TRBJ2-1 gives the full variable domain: EAGVAQSPRYKIIEKRQSVAFWCNPISGHATLYWYQQILGQGPKLLIQFQNNGVVDDSQLPKDRFSAERLKGVDSTLKIQPAKLEDSAVYLCASSMSRTRGGEQFFGPGTRLTVL.

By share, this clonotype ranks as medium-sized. The chain's CDR3 is CASRAGRSNQPQHF. Here the CDR3 DNA reads TGTGCCAGCAGGGCTGGACGGAGCAATCAGCCCCAGCATTTT. This chain links TRBV2 with TRBJ1-5, with D uncertain. There are 14 residues in the CDR3. The V gene's germline CDR1 is SNHLY and CDR2 FYNNEI. Trimming cost V 6 bases and J 1 base, with 10 bases left between them.

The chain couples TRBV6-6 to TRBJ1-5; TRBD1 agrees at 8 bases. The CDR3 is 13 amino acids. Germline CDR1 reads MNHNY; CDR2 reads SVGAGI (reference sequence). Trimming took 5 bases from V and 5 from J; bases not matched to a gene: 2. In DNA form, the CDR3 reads TGTGCCAGCAGTCGGGACAGGTATCAGCCCCAGCATTTT. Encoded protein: CASSRDRYQPQHF.

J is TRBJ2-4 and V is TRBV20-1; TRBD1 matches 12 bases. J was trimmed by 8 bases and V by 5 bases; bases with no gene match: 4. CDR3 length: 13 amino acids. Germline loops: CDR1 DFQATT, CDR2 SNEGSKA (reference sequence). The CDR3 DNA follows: TGCAGTGCTGGGACAGGGGGCGTAGACATTCAGTACTTC. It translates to CSAGTGGVDIQYF.

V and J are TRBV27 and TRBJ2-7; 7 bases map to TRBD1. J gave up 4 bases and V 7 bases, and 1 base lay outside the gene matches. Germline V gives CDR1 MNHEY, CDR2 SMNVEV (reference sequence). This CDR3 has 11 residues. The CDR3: CASNRGYEQYF. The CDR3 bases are TGTGCCAGCAACAGGGGATACGAGCAGTACTTC.

The CDR3 reads CASSQWDQKPGEQYF. The CDR3 DNA follows: TGTGCCAGCAGCCAATGGGACCAGAAACCAGGGGAGCAGTACTTC. This chain joins TRBV7-6 and TRBJ2-7; D is tentatively TRBD1 or TRBD2 (5 bases each). The CDR3 is made up of 15 amino acids. The V end was cut by 5 bases, the J end by 7 bases, with 21 bases between. Germline V gene data show CDR1 as SGHVS and CDR2 as FNYEAQ.

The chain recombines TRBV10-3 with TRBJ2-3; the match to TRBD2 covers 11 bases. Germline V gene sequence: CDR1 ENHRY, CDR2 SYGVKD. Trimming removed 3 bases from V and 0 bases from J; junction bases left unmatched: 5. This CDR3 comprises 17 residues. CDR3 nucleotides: TGTGCCATCAGTGACGGACTAGCGGGTACTAGCACAGATACGCAGTATTTT. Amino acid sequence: CAISDGLAGTSTDTQYF.

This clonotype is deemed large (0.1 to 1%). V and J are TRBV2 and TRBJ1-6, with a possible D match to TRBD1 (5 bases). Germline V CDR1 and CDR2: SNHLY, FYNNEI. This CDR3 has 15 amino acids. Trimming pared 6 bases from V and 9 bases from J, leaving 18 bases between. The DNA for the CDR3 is TGTGCCAGCAGAGTCGATTGGGCAGGGCTTTCACCCCTCCACTTT. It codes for CASRVDWAGLSPLHF.

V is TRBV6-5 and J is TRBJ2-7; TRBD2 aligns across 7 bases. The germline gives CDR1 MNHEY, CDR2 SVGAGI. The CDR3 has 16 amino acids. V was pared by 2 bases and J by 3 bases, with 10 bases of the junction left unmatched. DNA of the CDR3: TGTGCCAGCAGTTACGGAGGCGGGAGTGTGGGCTACGAGCAGTACTTC. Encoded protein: CASSYGGGSVGYEQYF.

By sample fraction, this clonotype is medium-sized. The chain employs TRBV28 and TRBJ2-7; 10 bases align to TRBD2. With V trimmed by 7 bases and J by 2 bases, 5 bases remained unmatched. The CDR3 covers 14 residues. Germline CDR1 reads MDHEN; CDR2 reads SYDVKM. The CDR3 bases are TGTGCCAGCAAGGTCAGCGGGAGGGCCTACGAGCAGTACTTC. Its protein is CASKVSGRAYEQYF.

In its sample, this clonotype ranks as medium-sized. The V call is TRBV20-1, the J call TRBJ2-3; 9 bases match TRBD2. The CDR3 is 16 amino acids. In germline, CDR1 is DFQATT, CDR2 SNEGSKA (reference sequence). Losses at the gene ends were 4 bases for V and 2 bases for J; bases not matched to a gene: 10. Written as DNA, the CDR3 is TGCAGTGCTAACCCGTTCCTAGCGGGGAACACAGATACGCAGTATTTT. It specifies CSANPFLAGNTDTQYF.

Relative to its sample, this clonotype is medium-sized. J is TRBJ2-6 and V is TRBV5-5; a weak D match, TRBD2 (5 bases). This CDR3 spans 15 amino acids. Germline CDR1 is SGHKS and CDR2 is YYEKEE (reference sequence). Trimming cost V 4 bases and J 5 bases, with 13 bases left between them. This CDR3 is CASSPIEGWANVLTF. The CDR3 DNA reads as TGTGCCAGCAGCCCCATAGAGGGTTGGGCCAACGTCCTGACTTTC.